These 9 T cell receptor beta chains share one sample of origin, sequenced in a study of CD8 T cells in Susac syndrome. After extraction with the RNeasy kit, 0.5 to 1 ug of the RNA was reverse transcribed using random hexamers. One entry per CDR3 protein results from TCRdb running MiXCR on the immunoSEQ multiplex PCR reads. Of approximately 190,000 distinct CDR3 sequences in the sample, approximately 95% were seen once. Sample: CD8+ T cells from PBMCs. All receptors derive from a human donor with Susac syndrome.

This clonotype was counted a single time. The chain has TRBV15 and TRBJ1-1; the D gene is possibly TRBD1 (5 bases). The ends were cut back, 1 base at V and 1 base at J, with 7 bases in the middle. Looked up from germline, CDR1 is LNHNV and CDR2 is YYDKDF (reference sequence). CDR3 size: 14 residues. CDR3 nucleotides: TGTGCCACCAGCAGAGGACAGTGGAACACTGAAGCTTTCTTT. Residues: CATSRGQWNTEAFF.

The CDR3 DNA is TGTGCCAGTAGTGTCGGGACAGGGCCCTCATGGTCACCCCTCCACTTT. It is translated as CASSVGTGPSWSPLHF. The gene calls are TRBV19 and TRBJ1-6; TRBD1 matches at 9 bases. After removal of 5 bases from V and 10 bases from J, the junction contained 12 bases not matched to a gene. CDR1 LNHDA and CDR2 SQIVND come from the germline V gene (reference sequence). The length of the CDR3 is 16 residues.

The chain uses TRBV12-5 and TRBJ2-7, with no clear D. Germline lookup yields CDR1 LGHNT and CDR2 FRNRAP. Trimming shortened V by 4 bases and J by 5 bases, and 6 bases separated the two germline ends. This CDR3 contains 11 residues. Here the CDR3 reads CASGSTNEQYF. The CDR3 nucleotides read TGTGCTAGTGGTTCGACCAACGAGCAGTACTTC.

The chain couples TRBV5-1 to TRBJ1-1; 7 bases fit TRBD1. Germline V gene lookup returns CDR1 SGHRS and CDR2 YFSETQ. V was pared by 4 bases and J by 0 bases, with 6 bases of the junction left unmatched. The CDR3 is made up of 15 amino acids. The CDR3: CASSHRDSLNTEAFF. As DNA, the CDR3 is TGCGCCAGCAGCCACCGGGACAGTTTGAACACTGAAGCTTTCTTT.

The rearrangement joins TRBV20-1 to TRBJ2-5; no clear D. This CDR3 is 14 amino acids long. Per the germline V gene, CDR1 is DFQATT and CDR2 is SNEGSKA (reference sequence). The ends were cut back, 0 bases at V and 2 bases at J, with 10 bases in the middle. CDR3 sequence: CSAREERNQETQYF. The CDR3 nucleotides are TGCAGTGCTAGAGAAGAACGAAATCAAGAGACCCAGTACTTC.

The V call is TRBV18, the J call TRBJ2-7, with D hard to call. The germline CDR1 and CDR2 sequences are KGHSH and LQKENI. The CDR3 covers 13 residues. The ends were cut back, 3 bases at V and 4 bases at J, with 10 bases in the middle. As DNA, the CDR3 is TGTGCCAGCTCACCCCCCCAGCCTTACGAGCAGTACTTC. Its translation is CASSPPQPYEQYF.

This rearrangement joins TRBV12-3 or TRBV12-4 to TRBJ2-2; D possibly corresponds to TRBD2 (5 bases). The ends were cut back, 4 bases at V and 4 bases at J, with 10 bases in the middle. The CDR3 spans 14 residues. CDR3 sequence reads: CASSSFGVTGELFF. The CDR3 DNA reads as TGTGCCAGCAGTTCCTTCGGGGTCACCGGGGAGCTGTTTTTT.

The chain uses TRBV19 and TRBJ2-3; D might be TRBD1 (6 bases). In germline, CDR1 is LNHDA, CDR2 SQIVND (reference sequence). There are 14 residues in the CDR3. With 6 bases removed from V and 2 bases from J, the gap between germline ends came to 12 bases. The CDR3 reads CASRSGQTTDTQYF. CDR3 bases: TGTGCCAGTAGATCCGGACAGACCACAGATACGCAGTATTTT. The full variable domain, completed using reference TRBV19 and TRBJ2-3, is DGGITQSPKYLFRKEGQNVTLSCEQNLNHDAMYWYRQDPGQGLRLIYYSQIVNDFQKGDIAEGYSVSREKKESFPLTVTSAQKNPTAFYLCASRSGQTTDTQYFGPGTRLTVL.

V gene TRBV30 combines with J gene TRBJ1-1; D is unresolved. Germline lookup yields CDR1 GTSNPN and CDR2 SVGIG (reference sequence). The CDR3 spans 13 residues. The V end lost 6 bases, the J end lost 4 bases, and 15 bases lay between the germline ends. The chain's CDR3 is CACYKEGGTEAFF. Written as DNA, the CDR3 is TGTGCCTGCTATAAGGAGGGCGGCACTGAAGCTTTCTTT.